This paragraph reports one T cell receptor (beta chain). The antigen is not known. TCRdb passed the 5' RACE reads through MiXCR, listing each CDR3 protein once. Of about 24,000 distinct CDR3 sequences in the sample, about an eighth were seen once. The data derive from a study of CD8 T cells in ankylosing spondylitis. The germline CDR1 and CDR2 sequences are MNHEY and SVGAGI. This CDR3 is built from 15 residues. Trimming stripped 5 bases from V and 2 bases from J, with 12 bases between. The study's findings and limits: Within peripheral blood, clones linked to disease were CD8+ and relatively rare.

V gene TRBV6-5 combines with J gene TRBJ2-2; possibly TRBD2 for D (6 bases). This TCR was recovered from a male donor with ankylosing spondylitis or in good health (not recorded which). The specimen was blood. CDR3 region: CASSPGTYNTGELFF. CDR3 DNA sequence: TGTGCCAGCAGTCCCGGGACTTATAACACCGGGGAGCTGTTTTTT.